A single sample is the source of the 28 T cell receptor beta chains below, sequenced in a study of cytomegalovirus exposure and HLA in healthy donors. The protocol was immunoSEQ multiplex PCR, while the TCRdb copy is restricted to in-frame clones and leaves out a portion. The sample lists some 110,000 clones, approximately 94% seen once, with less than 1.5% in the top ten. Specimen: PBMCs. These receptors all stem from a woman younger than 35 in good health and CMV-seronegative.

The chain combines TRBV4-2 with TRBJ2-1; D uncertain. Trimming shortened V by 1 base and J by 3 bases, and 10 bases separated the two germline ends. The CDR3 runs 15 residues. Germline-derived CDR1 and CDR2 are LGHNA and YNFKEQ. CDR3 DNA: TGTGCCAGCAGCCAAGGCCAGACTGGCTACAATGAGCAGTTCTTC. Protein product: CASSQGQTGYNEQFF.

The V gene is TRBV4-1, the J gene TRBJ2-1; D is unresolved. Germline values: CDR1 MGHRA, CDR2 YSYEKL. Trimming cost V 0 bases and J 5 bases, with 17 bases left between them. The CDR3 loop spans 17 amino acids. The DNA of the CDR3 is TGCGCCAGCAGCCAAGAATTGATGTTAACATATAACAATGAGCAGTTCTTC. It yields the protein CASSQELMLTYNNEQFF.

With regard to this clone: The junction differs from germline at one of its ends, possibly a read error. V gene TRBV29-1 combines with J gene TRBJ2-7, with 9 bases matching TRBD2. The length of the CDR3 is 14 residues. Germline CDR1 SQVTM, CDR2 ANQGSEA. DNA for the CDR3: TGCAGCGCTGAAAATAGCGGGAGCGCCTACGAGCAGTACTTC. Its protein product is CSAENSGSAYEQYF.

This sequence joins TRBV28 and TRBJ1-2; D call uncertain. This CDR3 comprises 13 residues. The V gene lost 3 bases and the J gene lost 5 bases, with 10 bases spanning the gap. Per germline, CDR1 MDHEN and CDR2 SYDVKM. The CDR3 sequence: CASSLVAVYGYTF. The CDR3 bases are TGTGCCAGCAGTTTGGTGGCGGTGTATGGCTACACCTTC.

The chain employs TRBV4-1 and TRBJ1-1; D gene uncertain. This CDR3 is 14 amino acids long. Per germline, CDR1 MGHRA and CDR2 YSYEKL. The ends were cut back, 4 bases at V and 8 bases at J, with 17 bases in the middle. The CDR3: CASSPSGLFEEAFF. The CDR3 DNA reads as TGCGCCAGCAGCCCGTCGGGGTTATTCGAAGAAGCTTTCTTT.

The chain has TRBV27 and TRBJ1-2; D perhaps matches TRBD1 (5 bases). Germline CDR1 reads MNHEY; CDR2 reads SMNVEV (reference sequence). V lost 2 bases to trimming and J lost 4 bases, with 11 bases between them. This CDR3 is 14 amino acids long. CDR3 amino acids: CASSLVRGGYGYTF. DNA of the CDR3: TGTGCCAGCAGTTTAGTCCGGGGGGGCTATGGCTACACCTTC.

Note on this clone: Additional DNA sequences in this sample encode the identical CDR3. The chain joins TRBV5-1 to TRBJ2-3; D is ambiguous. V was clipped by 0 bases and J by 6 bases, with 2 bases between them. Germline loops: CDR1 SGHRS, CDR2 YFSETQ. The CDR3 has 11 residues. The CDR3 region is CASSLADTQYF. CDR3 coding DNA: TGCGCCAGCAGCTTGGCGGATACGCAGTATTTT.

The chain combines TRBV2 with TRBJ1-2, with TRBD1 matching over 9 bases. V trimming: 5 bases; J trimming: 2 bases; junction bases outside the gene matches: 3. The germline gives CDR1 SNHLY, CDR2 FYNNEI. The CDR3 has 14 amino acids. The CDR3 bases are TGTGCCAGCAGTCGACAGGGGGAGAACTATGGCTACACCTTC. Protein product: CASSRQGENYGYTF.

The CDR3 sequence is CASSVGHVSSYNSPLHF. DNA of the CDR3: TGTGCCAGCAGCGTCGGACACGTCAGCTCCTATAATTCACCCCTCCACTTT. This chain links TRBV11-2 with TRBJ1-6; TRBD1 might be the D (5 bases). Germline CDR1 is SGHAT and CDR2 is FQNNGV. This CDR3 is 17 amino acids long. The V gene lost 5 bases and the J gene lost 0 bases, with 14 bases spanning the gap.

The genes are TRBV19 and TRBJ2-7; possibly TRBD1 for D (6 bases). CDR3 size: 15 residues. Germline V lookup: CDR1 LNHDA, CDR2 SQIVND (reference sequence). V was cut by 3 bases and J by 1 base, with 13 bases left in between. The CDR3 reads CASSIGRDTSYEQYF. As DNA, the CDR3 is TGTGCCAGTAGTATTGGACGGGACACATCCTACGAGCAGTACTTC.

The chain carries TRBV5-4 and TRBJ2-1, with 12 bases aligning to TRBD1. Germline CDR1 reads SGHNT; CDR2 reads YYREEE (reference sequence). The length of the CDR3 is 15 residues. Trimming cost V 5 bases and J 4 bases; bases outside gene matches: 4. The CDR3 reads CASRWDRGLYNEQFF. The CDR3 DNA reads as TGTGCCAGCAGGTGGGACAGGGGGCTTTACAATGAGCAGTTCTTC.

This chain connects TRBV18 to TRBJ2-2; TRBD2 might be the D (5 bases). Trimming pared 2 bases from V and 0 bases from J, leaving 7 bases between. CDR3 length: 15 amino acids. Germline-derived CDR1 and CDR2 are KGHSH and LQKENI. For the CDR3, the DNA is TGTGCCAGCTCACCAATGACTACGAACACCGGGGAGCTGTTTTTT. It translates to CASSPMTTNTGELFF.

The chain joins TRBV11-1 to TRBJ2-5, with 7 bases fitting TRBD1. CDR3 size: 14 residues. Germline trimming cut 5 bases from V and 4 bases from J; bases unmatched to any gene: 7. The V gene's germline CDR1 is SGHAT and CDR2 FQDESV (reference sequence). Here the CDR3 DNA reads TGTGCCAGCAGCCACAGGGGTGAGGGAGAGACCCAGTACTTC. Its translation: CASSHRGEGETQYF.

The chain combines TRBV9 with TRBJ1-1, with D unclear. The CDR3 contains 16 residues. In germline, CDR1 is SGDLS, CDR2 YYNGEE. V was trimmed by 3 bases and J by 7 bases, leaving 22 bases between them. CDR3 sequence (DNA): TGTGCCAGCAGCGACCGAGCTGAGGCGGGTGATGGTGAAGCTTTCTTT. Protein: CASSDRAEAGDGEAFF.

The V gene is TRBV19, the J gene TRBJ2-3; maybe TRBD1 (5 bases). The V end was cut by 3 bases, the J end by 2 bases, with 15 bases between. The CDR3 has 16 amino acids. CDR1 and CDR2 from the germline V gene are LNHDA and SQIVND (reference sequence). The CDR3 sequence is CASSMGLGGATDTQYF. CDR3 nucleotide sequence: TGTGCCAGTAGTATGGGGTTAGGTGGGGCCACAGATACGCAGTATTTT.

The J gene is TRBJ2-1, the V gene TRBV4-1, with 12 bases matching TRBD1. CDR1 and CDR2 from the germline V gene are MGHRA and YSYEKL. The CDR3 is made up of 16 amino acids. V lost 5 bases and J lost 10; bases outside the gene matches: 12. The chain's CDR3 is CASSVRRGQGAGEQFF. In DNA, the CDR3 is TGCGCCAGCAGCGTGAGAAGGGGACAGGGGGCTGGGGAGCAGTTCTTC.

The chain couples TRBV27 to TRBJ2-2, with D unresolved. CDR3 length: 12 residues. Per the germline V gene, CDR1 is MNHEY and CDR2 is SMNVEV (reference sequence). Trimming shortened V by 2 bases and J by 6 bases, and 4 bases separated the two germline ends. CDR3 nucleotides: TGTGCCAGCAGTTTAATCTCCGGGGAGCTGTTTTTT. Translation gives CASSLISGELFF.

For the CDR3, the DNA is TGTGCCAGCAGTGGACCGGGACTAGCGGGAGTTGAGCAGTTCTTC. Translating gives CASSGPGLAGVEQFF. The chain combines TRBV28 with TRBJ2-1, with TRBD2 matching over 14 bases. The CDR3 has 15 residues. Germline V gene sequence: CDR1 MDHEN, CDR2 SYDVKM. V lost 5 bases to trimming and J lost 9 bases; unmatched junction nucleotides: 6.

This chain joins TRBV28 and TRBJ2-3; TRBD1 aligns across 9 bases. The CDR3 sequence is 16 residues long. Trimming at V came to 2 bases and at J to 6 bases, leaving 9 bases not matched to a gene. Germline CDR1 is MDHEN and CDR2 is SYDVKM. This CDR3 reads CASSLRVQGAGDTQYF. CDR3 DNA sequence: TGTGCCAGCAGTTTACGGGTACAGGGGGCGGGCGATACGCAGTATTTT. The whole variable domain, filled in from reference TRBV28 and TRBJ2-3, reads DVKVTQSSRYLVKRTGEKVFLECVQDMDHENMFWYRQDPGLGLRLIYFSYDVKMKEKGDIPEGYSVSREKKERFSLILESASTNQTSMYLCASSLRVQGAGDTQYFGPGTRLTVL.

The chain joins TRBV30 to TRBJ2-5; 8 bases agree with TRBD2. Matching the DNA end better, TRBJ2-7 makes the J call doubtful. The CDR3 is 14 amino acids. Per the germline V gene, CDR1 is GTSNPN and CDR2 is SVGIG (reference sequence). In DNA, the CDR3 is TGTGCCTGGAGTACGGGGGGGGGATCCTACGAGCAGTACTTC. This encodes CAWSTGGGSYEQYF.

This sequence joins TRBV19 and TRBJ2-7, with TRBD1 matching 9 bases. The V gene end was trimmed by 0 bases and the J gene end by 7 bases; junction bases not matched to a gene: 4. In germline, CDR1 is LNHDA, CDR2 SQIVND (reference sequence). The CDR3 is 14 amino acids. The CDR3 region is CASSIEHRGLEQYF. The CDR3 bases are TGTGCCAGTAGTATAGAACACAGGGGGCTGGAGCAGTACTTC. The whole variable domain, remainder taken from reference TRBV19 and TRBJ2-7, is DGGITQSPKYLFRKEGQNVTLSCEQNLNHDAMYWYRQDPGQGLRLIYYSQIVNDFQKGDIAEGYSVSREKKESFPLTVTSAQKNPTAFYLCASSIEHRGLEQYFGPGTRLTVT.

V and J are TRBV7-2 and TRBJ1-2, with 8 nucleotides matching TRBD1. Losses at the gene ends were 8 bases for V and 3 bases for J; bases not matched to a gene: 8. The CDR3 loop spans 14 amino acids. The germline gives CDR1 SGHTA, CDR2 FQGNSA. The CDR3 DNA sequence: TGTGCCAGCGCCGGGGACAGGCGCCACTATGGCTACACCTTC. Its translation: CASAGDRRHYGYTF.

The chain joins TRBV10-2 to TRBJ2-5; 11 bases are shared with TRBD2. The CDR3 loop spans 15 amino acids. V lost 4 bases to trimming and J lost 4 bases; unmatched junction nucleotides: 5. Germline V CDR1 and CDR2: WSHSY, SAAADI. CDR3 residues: CASSVAGGNGETQYF. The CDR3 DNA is TGCGCCAGCAGTGTAGCGGGAGGGAATGGAGAGACCCAGTACTTC.

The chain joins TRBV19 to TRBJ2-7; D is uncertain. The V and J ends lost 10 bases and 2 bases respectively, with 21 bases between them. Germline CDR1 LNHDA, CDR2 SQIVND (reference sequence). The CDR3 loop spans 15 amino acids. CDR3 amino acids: CATSKRAILPYEQYF. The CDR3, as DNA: TGTGCCACGAGCAAGCGAGCGATACTTCCCTACGAGCAGTACTTC.

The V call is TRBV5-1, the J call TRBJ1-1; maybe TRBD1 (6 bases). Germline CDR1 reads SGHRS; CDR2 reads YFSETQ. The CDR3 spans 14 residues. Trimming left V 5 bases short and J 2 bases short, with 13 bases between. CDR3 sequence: CASRLGQTNTEAFF. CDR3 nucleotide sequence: TGCGCCAGCAGACTTGGACAGACCAACACTGAAGCTTTCTTT.

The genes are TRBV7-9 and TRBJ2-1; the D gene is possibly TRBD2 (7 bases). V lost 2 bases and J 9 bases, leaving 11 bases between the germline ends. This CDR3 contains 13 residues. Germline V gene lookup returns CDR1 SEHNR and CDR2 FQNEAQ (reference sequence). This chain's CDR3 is CASSLRGAAEQFF. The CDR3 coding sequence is TGTGCCAGCAGCTTACGGGGGGCCGCTGAGCAGTTCTTC.

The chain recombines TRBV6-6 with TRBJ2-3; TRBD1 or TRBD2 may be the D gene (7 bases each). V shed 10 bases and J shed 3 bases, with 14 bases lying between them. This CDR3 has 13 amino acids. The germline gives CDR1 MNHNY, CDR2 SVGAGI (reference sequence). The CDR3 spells CATRGGRTDTQYF. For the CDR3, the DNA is TGTGCCACCAGGGGGGGTAGGACAGATACGCAGTATTTT.

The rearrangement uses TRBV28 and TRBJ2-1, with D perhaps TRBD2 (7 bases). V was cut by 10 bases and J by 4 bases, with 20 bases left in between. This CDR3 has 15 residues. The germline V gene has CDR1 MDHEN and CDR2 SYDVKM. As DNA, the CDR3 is TGTGCCACCGAAGGAGGGGGGGCCGCTTACAATGAGCAGTTCTTC. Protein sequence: CATEGGGAAYNEQFF.